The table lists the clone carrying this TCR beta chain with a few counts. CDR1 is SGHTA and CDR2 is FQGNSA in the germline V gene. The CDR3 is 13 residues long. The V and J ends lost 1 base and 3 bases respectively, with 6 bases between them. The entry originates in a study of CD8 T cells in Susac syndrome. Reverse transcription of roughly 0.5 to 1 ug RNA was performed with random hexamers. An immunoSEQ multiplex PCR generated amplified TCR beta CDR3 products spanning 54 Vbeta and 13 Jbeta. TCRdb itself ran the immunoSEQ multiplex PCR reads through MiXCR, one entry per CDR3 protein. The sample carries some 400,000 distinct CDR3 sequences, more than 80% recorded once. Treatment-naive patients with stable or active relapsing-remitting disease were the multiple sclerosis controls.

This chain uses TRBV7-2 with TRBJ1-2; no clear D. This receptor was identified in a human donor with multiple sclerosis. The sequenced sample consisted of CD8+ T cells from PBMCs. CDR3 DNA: TGTGCCAGCAGCTTAGAACCAGACTATGGCTACACCTTC. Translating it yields CASSLEPDYGYTF.